This record looks at one T cell receptor beta chain sequence and its context. The data derive from a study of blood T cell repertoires in COVID-19. Clones were sequenced by immunoSEQ multiplex PCR, and TCRdb holds only the in-frame ones, with some missing. The table shows some 190,000 clones, with approximately 83% occurring only once. Germline assignment: CDR1 MNHEY and CDR2 SVGAGI. The CDR3 consists of 15 residues. The J segment lost 5 bases and the V segment lost 7 bases, leaving 11 bases of the junction unmatched. The rearrangement links TRBV6-5 to TRBJ2-1; 7 positions match TRBD2. Specimen: peripheral blood. The clonotype comes from a man in his sixties with acute or convalescent COVID-19. This CDR3 is CASTPGGRGNNEQFF. CDR3 nucleotides: TGTGCCAGCACTCCCGGCGGGAGAGGAAACAATGAGCAGTTCTTC.